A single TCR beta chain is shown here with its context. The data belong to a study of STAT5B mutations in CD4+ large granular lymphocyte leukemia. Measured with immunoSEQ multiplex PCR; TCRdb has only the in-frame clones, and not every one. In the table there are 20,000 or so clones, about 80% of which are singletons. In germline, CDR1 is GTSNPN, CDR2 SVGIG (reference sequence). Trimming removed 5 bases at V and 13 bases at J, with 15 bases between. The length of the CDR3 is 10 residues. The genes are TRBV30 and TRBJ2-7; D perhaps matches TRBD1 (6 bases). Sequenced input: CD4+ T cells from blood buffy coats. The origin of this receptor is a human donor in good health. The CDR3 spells CAWGRDTQYF. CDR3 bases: TGTGCCTGGGGCCGGGACACCCAATACTTC.